This is a list of T cell receptor beta chains from one sample in a study of a mutant IDH1 vaccine in newly diagnosed glioma. Profiling relied on immunoSEQ multiplex PCR, and the TCRdb table lists in-frame clones only, not all of them. The repertoire holds about 32,000 clones, roughly 77% seen once, with just over 15% in the top ten. The antigens these receptors bind are not known. The sequences come from PBMCs, collected from a glioma patient whose treatment included an IDH1 peptide vaccine. The source is a man aged 25-45 years with glioma. Both conserved end residues are part of each CDR3. D genes are given only for firm matches. Some rows have no size entry. The others give once, few or many, or a class for an expanded clone.

>.|TRBV11-2|.|TRBJ2-1
CASSLEGTGWNEQFF
>.|TRBV5-1|once|TRBJ2-7
CASSLLNYRVSYEQYF
>.|TRBV10-1|.|TRBJ2-3
CASSGHLGADTQYF
>.|TRBV6-1|.|TRBJ1-5
CASEENGPQHF
>.|TRBV4-1|.|TRBJ2-7
CASSQAGRSSYEQYF
>.|TRBV27|.|TRBJ2-7
CASTPPGAVTDSTYEQYF
>.|TRBV6-5|.|TRBJ1-1
CASKGFMSMNTEAFF
>TRBD1|TRBV5-1|.|TRBJ2-7
CASRLGTGLYEQYF
>TRBD2|TRBV4-1|.|TRBJ2-7
CASSQLGTSGSNEQYF
>TRBD2|TRBV19|.|TRBJ2-1
CASTGLGSYNEQFF
>TRBD1|TRBV7-9|.|TRBJ1-5
CASSLGTGGAGTQPQHF
>.|TRBV7-9|.|TRBJ2-1
CASSGRDRPEDEQFF
>TRBD1|TRBV7-2|.|TRBJ1-5
CASSLTGGYPQHF
>TRBD2|TRBV6-5|.|TRBJ2-7
CASSYSSGAAYEQYF
>.|TRBV20-1|.|TRBJ1-2
CSATDNYGYTF
>.|TRBV10-1|.|TRBJ1-2
CASSEGRGHYGYTF
>.|TRBV6-5|.|TRBJ1-2
CASSSPRQADYGYTF
>.|TRBV9|once|TRBJ2-5
CASSEAGLETQYF
>TRBD1|TRBV10-3|.|TRBJ1-5
CAISATGAPNLSQHF
>.|TRBV27|medium-sized|TRBJ1-1
CASSSTSEAEAFF
>.|TRBV5-1|.|TRBJ2-7
CASSLDYEQYF
>.|TRBV5-1|few|TRBJ1-1
CASSRGPNTEAFF
>TRBD2|TRBV27|.|TRBJ2-2
CASSLVAGMNTGELFF
>.|TRBV30|.|TRBJ2-7
CAWTGRPSGEQYF
>.|TRBV5-4|.|TRBJ1-2
CASSPTSANYGYTF
>.|TRBV15|.|TRBJ2-7
CATSRPRENYEQYF
>.|TRBV7-2|.|TRBJ1-5
CASSLRGQQPQHF
>TRBD1|TRBV5-4|.|TRBJ2-2
CASSPDRSGSTGELFF
>TRBD1|TRBV6-5|.|TRBJ2-7
CASSPGQGSEQYF
>.|TRBV19|medium-sized|TRBJ1-3
CASSTLGSGNTIYF
>.|TRBV5-6|.|TRBJ2-7
CASSLRTPVYEQYF
>.|TRBV6-5|.|TRBJ1-4
CASSYSRPKGGEKLFF
>TRBD1|TRBV6-6|.|TRBJ1-5
CASVDRGPYSNQPQHF
>.|TRBV7-6|few|TRBJ1-4
CASSLGAQVNEKLFF
>TRBD1|TRBV4-2|.|TRBJ2-7
CASSQETGDTYEQYF
>TRBD2|TRBV5-1|.|TRBJ2-3
CASSPASGRAGTDTQYF
>.|TRBV30|.|TRBJ1-1
CAWRDDSFTEAFF
>TRBD1|TRBV6-5|.|TRBJ1-2
CASSPGTGRGDTF
>.|TRBV5-4|.|TRBJ1-1
CASSVGALSVSTEAFF
>.|TRBV4-2|once|TRBJ2-5
CASSQDGLETQYF
>TRBD1|TRBV19|.|TRBJ2-2
CASRTGTGDTGELFF
>.|TRBV15|.|TRBJ2-5
CATARGGEETQYF
>.|TRBV4-1|.|TRBJ2-1
CASSQNSDSYNEQFF
>.|TRBV29-1|.|TRBJ2-1
CSVSDGYNEQFF
>.|TRBV5-1|.|TRBJ2-6
CASRGHSGANVLTF
>TRBD1|TRBV5-1|.|TRBJ1-1
CASSLGLRQGNTEAFF
>.|TRBV11-3|few|TRBJ2-7
CASSLGGSTAYEQYF
>TRBD1|TRBV29-1|once|TRBJ1-2
CSVETRQGRLHGYTF
>.|TRBV5-1|.|TRBJ1-1
CASSFTQTNTEAFF
>.|TRBV6-5|.|TRBJ2-7
CASSYLGPSYEQYF
>.|TRBV5-1|once|TRBJ1-2
CASSQGQTTYGYTF